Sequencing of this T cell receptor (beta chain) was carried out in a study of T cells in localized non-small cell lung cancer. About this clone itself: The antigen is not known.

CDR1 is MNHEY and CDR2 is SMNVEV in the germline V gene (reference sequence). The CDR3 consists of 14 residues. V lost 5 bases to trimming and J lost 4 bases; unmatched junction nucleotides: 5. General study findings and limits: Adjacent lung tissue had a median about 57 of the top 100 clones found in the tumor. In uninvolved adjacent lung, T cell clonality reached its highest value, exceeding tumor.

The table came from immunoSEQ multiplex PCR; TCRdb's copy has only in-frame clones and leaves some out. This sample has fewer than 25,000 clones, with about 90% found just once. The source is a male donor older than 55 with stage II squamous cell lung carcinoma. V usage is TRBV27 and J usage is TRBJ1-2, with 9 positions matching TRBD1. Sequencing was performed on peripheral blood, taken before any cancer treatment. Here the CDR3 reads CASSRDRVTYGYTF. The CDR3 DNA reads TGTGCCAGCAGTCGGGACAGGGTCACCTATGGCTACACCTTC.